The entry that follows covers one T cell receptor (beta chain) sequence. Germline CDR1 SGHDT, CDR2 YYEEEE. V was trimmed by 4 bases and J by 2 bases, leaving 25 bases between them. There are 18 residues in the CDR3. The sample comes from a study of blood T cell repertoires in COVID-19. Sequencing used immunoSEQ multiplex PCR; TCRdb keeps in-frame clones, though not all of them. This table holds about 56,000 clones, approximately 89% found once. What was sequenced was peripheral blood. The sequence was collected from a woman in her sixties or seventies with COVID-19, enrolled during active disease. The V and J genes are TRBV5-6 and TRBJ2-7, with D perhaps TRBD1 (6 bases). The CDR3 coding sequence is TGTGCCAGCAGCCAGGACAGTCCTACTATCTACCGTCCCTACGAGCAGTACTTC. Protein: CASSQDSPTIYRPYEQYF.